One TCR beta chain is described in this entry. Unmatched junction bases numbered 8, after V lost 5 bases and J lost 1 base. The CDR3 is 16 residues long. Germline V CDR1 and CDR2: ENHRY, SYGVKD. The data were obtained in a study of blood T cell repertoires in COVID-19. Study-level background: T cells, B-cell-depleted T cells, or PBMCs provided the cDNA or gDNA that served as material.

The authors' processing: Reference gene primer amplification gave estimated nucleated cell counts. Profiled with immunoSEQ multiplex PCR; TCRdb holds only in-frame clones, not every one. The V and J calls and clone size were taken over from that table, and D and trimming were inferred from the DNA. Of 180,000 or so clones listed, under 85% were seen once; the top ten hold approximately 1.2%. This receptor was identified in a man in his fifties or sixties who had recovered from COVID-19. The sample taken for sequencing was peripheral blood. The J gene is TRBJ2-3, the V gene TRBV10-3; 8 nucleotides line up with TRBD2. The CDR3 DNA reads as TGTGCCATCAGTTCGTCGCGGGGGGCAGGCACAGATACGCAGTATTTT. Translation gives CAISSSRGAGTDTQYF.